The clone carrying this T cell receptor (beta chain) was seen only a few times. Germline lookup yields CDR1 SGHKS and CDR2 YYEKEE (reference sequence). CDR3 length equals 12 residues. Trimming left V 7 bases short and J 6 bases short, with 10 bases between. This record belongs to a study of T and B cells in COVID-19 patients. Study summary: In the active-infection cohort, about 90% of the 20 patients had comorbidities linked to unfavorable COVID-19 outcome.

From blood, about 240-550 ng of genomic DNA served as TRB template. BIOMED2 TRB-A/B primer pools were used in multiplex TRB PCR. One entry per CDR3 protein, called by TCRdb with MiXCR from the multiplex PCR reads. The sample contains about 7,600 distinct CDR3 sequences, approximately 24% of which appear only once. The sequence was obtained from a human donor with active COVID-19. Sequencing input: blood. The chain couples TRBV5-5 to TRBJ1-4, with TRBD1 as a possible D gene (5 bases). CDR3 DNA: TGTGCCAGCGGCAGGGCCGATGAAAAACTGTTTTTT. Its protein product is CASGRADEKLFF. The full variable domain, in which reference TRBV5-5 and TRBJ1-4 provide the parts outside the CDR3, is DAGVTQSPTHLIKTRGQQVTLRCSPISGHKSVSWYQQVLGQGPQFIFQYYEKEERGRGNFPDRFSARQFPNYSSELNVNALLLGDSALYLCASGRADEKLFFGSGTQLSVL.